Sequencing of this T cell receptor beta chain was carried out in a study of blood T cell repertoires in COVID-19. Study context: T cells, B-cell-depleted T cells, or PBMCs provided the cDNA or gDNA that served as material.

Here immunoSEQ multiplex PCR was the method, and the copy in TCRdb shows in-frame clones only, minus some. This table has around 76,000 clones, around 89% appearing once. The receptor was isolated from a man aged 60 to 75 with acute or convalescent COVID-19. The specimen sequenced was peripheral blood.

CDR3 region: CASSSWTGGVAGELFF. The DNA for the CDR3 is TGCGCCAGCAGCTCATGGACAGGGGGCGTTGCCGGGGAGCTGTTTTTT. The V and J genes are TRBV5-1 and TRBJ2-2; 11 nucleotides line up with TRBD1. CDR1 is SGHRS, CDR2 YFSETQ, per germline. CDR3 length: 16 residues. The V segment lost 3 bases and the J segment 6 bases; nucleotides outside the gene matches: 7.